The rows below give T cell receptor beta chains drawn from one sample of a study of T-cell memory formation after mild COVID-19. TCRdb analysed the 5' RACE reads with MiXCR anew, one entry per CDR3 protein. The sample consists of hundreds of thousands of distinct CDR3 sequences, roughly an eighth of them appearing once. Sequencing was performed on PBMCs or a T cell subset sorted from them (not recorded which). The receptors derive from a man younger than 35 who had mild COVID-19 (a few samples of this study predate the infection). Cell type and time point are not known. CDR3s include the opening cysteine and the closing phenylalanine or tryptophan. The D gene is left open where the match is weak. Size tells how often a clone was seen (once, few, many) or the class of an expanded clone, and some rows leave it out.

j_gene,d_gene,v_gene,abundance,CDR3aa,CDR3nt
TRBJ1-2,-,TRBV6-1,-,CASRGEINYGYTF,TGTGCCAGCAGAGGGGAGATTAACTATGGCTACACCTTC
TRBJ2-7,TRBD1,TRBV15,-,CATKRHGTGVEQYF,TGTGCCACCAAACGACACGGGACAGGGGTAGAGCAGTACTTC
TRBJ1-1,TRBD1,TRBV5-4,-,CASSLYQGDVEAFF,TGTGCCAGCAGCTTGTATCAGGGGGATGTGGAAGCTTTCTTT
TRBJ2-5,TRBD1,TRBV6-2/TRBV6-3,-,CASSYSNRGQGAETQYF,TGTGCCAGCAGTTACTCGAACAGGGGCCAGGGGGCAGAGACCCAGTACTTC
TRBJ1-5,-,TRBV4-2,few,CASSQVWSASNQPQHF,TGTGCCAGCAGCCAAGTGTGGTCGGCTAGCAATCAGCCCCAGCATTTT
TRBJ2-5,-,TRBV5-4,many,CASSLYVGRKTQYF,TGTGCCAGCAGCTTGTATGTGGGGAGGAAGACCCAGTACTTC
TRBJ1-5,-,TRBV18,-,CASSPDSNSNQPQHF,TGTGCCAGCTCACCAGATAGTAATAGCAATCAGCCCCAGCATTTT
TRBJ1-3,-,TRBV20-1,few,CSARDIRFSSGNTIYF,TGCAGTGCTAGAGATATTCGGTTCAGCTCTGGAAACACCATATATTTT
TRBJ1-5,-,TRBV7-9,many,CASSDSALEPQHF,TGTGCCAGCAGTGACAGCGCCCTGGAGCCCCAGCATTTT
TRBJ2-3,-,TRBV19,-,CASSVAKGSTDTQYF,TGTGCCAGTAGCGTCGCTAAGGGGAGCACAGATACGCAGTATTTT
TRBJ1-1,-,TRBV7-9,-,CASSWISGSNTEAFF,TGTGCCAGCAGCTGGATCTCGGGATCGAACACTGAAGCTTTCTTT
TRBJ1-1,-,TRBV5-1,-,CASSLLVQGRYTEAFF,TGCGCCAGCAGCTTGTTGGTACAGGGCAGGTACACTGAAGCTTTCTTT
TRBJ2-5,TRBD2,TRBV30,many,CARKGGGGRTETQYF,TGTGCCCGGAAGGGAGGCGGGGGGCGAACAGAGACCCAGTACTTC
TRBJ2-3,-,TRBV18,-,CASSPPVLDTQYF,TGTGCCAGCTCACCCCCGGTCCTGGATACGCAGTATTTT
TRBJ2-1,-,TRBV6-2/TRBV6-3,many,CASSSDLYNEQFF,TGTGCCAGCAGTTCTGACTTGTACAATGAGCAGTTCTTC
TRBJ1-5,-,TRBV6-2/TRBV6-3,few,CASSQFRGNQPQHF,TGTGCCAGCAGCCAGTTCAGGGGAAATCAGCCCCAGCATTTT
TRBJ1-4,-,TRBV12-3/TRBV12-4,-,CASSLSGPSSEKLFF,TGTGCCAGCAGTTTGTCCGGACCCTCCTCAGAAAAACTGTTTTTT
TRBJ1-1,-,TRBV5-1,few,CASSLEAVNTEAFF,TGCGCCAGCAGCTTGGAGGCAGTGAACACTGAAGCTTTCTTT
TRBJ2-4,TRBD2,TRBV2,-,CASKERWAGGQRLAKNIQYF,TGTGCCAGCAAGGAGCGCTGGGCGGGGGGACAACGGCTAGCCAAAAACATTCAGTACTTC